Presented here are 26 T cell receptor beta chains from one specimen sequenced in a study of post-analysis software for immune sequencing data. Study conclusions and caveats: Patients used about 5 TRBV segments, including TRBV5-6, TRBV5-1 and TRBV20-1, more often than controls.

Their antigen targets remain unknown. Unique molecular identifiers had been added to the TCR beta cDNA libraries. TCRdb called the PCR reads again in MiXCR, with one record for every CDR3 protein. The repertoire holds fewer than 850,000 distinct CDR3 sequences, with approximately 30% as singletons. Sequencing input: blood. All receptors come from a girl between 5 and 17 years old with multiple sclerosis.

The chain links TRBV5-1 to TRBJ2-3, with D possibly matching TRBD2 (5 bases). V was clipped by 1 base and J by 5 bases, with 14 bases between them. The CDR3 has 15 amino acids. The V gene's germline CDR1 is SGHRS and CDR2 YFSETQ. CDR3 region: CASSLTAGGRDTQYF. The CDR3 coding sequence is TGCGCCAGCAGCTTGACCGCGGGCGGCCGAGATACGCAGTATTTT.

The chain uses TRBV2 and TRBJ2-5; weak D call: TRBD1 (6 bases). Germline V gene data show CDR1 as SNHLY and CDR2 as FYNNEI. The ends were cut back, 8 bases at V and 4 bases at J, with 20 bases in the middle. This CDR3 spans 15 amino acids. CDR3 residues: CASLRRQEGRETQYF. In DNA form, the CDR3 reads TGTGCCAGCCTACGTAGACAGGAAGGACGAGAGACCCAGTACTTC.

This sequence joins TRBV6-6 and TRBJ1-4, with D perhaps TRBD1 (5 bases). V was shortened by 5 bases and J by 2 bases, with 15 bases between the two germline ends. The CDR3 runs to 16 residues. The germline V gene encodes CDR1 MNHNY and CDR2 SVGAGI (reference sequence). The CDR3 spells CASSAPSGPTNEKLFF. The CDR3 nucleotides read TGTGCCAGCAGTGCCCCTTCAGGGCCTACTAATGAAAAACTGTTTTTT.

The V call is TRBV28, the J call TRBJ2-7; no firm D call. Trimming stripped 5 bases from V and 0 bases from J, with 8 bases between. The CDR3 spans 13 residues. Germline V gives CDR1 MDHEN, CDR2 SYDVKM. In nucleotides, the CDR3 is TGTGCCAGCAGTACGGAGAGCTCCTACGAGCAGTACTTC. It codes for CASSTESSYEQYF.

The chain carries TRBV20-1 and TRBJ1-2; D is ambiguous. Germline CDR1 DFQATT, CDR2 SNEGSKA (reference sequence). The V end was cut by 5 bases, the J end by 9 bases, with 22 bases between. There are 14 residues in the CDR3. CDR3 residues: CSAHQTDAQRRYTF. The CDR3 DNA reads as TGCAGTGCTCACCAGACGGACGCACAGAGACGCTACACCTTC.

This chain's CDR3 is CASSLGAGENTEAFF. Here the CDR3 DNA reads TGTGCCAGCAGTTTAGGAGCAGGGGAGAACACTGAAGCTTTCTTT. The J gene is TRBJ1-1, the V gene TRBV12-3 or TRBV12-4; D may be TRBD1 (6 bases). CDR3 length equals 15 residues. V was shortened by 1 base and J by 1 base, with 10 bases between the two germline ends.

J is TRBJ2-3 and V is TRBV7-9; 9 bases match TRBD1. The CDR3 is made up of 15 amino acids. V shed 5 bases, J shed 3 bases, and the junction held 6 bases outside the gene matches. Germline V gene data show CDR1 as SEHNR and CDR2 as FQNEAQ (reference sequence). CDR3 DNA: TGTGCCAGCAGCCCCCCCGGGACAGGGACAGATACGCAGTATTTT. Translation: CASSPPGTGTDTQYF.

This clonotype was seen a few times. The CDR3 sequence is CSASGPLMAVNPYEQYF. The CDR3 nucleotides read TGCAGTGCTAGTGGGCCTCTAATGGCCGTCAATCCCTACGAGCAGTACTTC. The V and J genes are TRBV20-1 and TRBJ2-7; no clear D. Trimming removed 3 bases from V and 2 bases from J, with 23 bases in between. CDR1 DFQATT and CDR2 SNEGSKA come from the germline V gene (reference sequence). This CDR3 spans 17 amino acids.

The table lists this clonotype with a few counts. The V call is TRBV3-1, the J call TRBJ1-2, with a possible D match to TRBD1 (6 bases). The CDR3 is made up of 14 amino acids. Germline CDR1 and CDR2: LGHDT and YNNKEL (reference sequence). The V end lost 2 bases, the J end lost 4 bases, and 11 bases lay between the germline ends. The CDR3 loop is CASSQKSGAYGYTF. In nucleotides, the CDR3 is TGTGCCAGCAGCCAAAAGTCGGGGGCCTATGGCTACACCTTC.

V and J are TRBV7-2 and TRBJ2-7, with D hard to call. This CDR3 has 13 residues. With 4 bases removed from V and 6 bases from J, the gap between germline ends came to 13 bases. CDR1 is SGHTA, CDR2 FQGNSA, per germline. The CDR3 DNA is TGTGCCAGCAGCTCGTCGTCGTCGGGCGAGCAGTACTTC. Translating it yields CASSSSSSGEQYF.

V is TRBV12-3 or TRBV12-4 and J is TRBJ1-4; 8 bases line up with TRBD1. Germline trimming cut 6 bases from V and 7 bases from J; bases unmatched to any gene: 7. CDR3 size: 14 residues. CDR3 nucleotides: TGTGCCAGCAGGGGACAGGAGCGGAGTGAAAAACTGTTTTTT. Encoded protein: CASRGQERSEKLFF.

V usage is TRBV6-2 or TRBV6-3 and J usage is TRBJ2-2, with D maybe TRBD1 (6 bases). CDR1 is MNHEY, CDR2 SVGEGT, per germline. V was clipped by 10 bases and J by 1 base, with 16 bases between them. The CDR3 runs 15 residues. The CDR3 sequence is CATHGRGMNTGELFF. The CDR3 nucleotides are TGTGCCACTCATGGCAGGGGAATGAACACCGGGGAGCTGTTTTTT.

This clonotype was recorded only once. This chain links TRBV27 with TRBJ2-3; unclear D gene. V was trimmed by 4 bases and J by 2 bases, leaving 16 bases between them. CDR1 and CDR2 from the germline V gene are MNHEY and SMNVEV (reference sequence). CDR3 length: 16 amino acids. Here the CDR3 reads CASSSTPELLTDTQYF. As DNA, the CDR3 is TGTGCCAGCAGTTCCACGCCAGAACTCCTCACAGATACGCAGTATTTT.

The J gene is TRBJ2-5, the V gene TRBV20-1; weak D call: TRBD1 (6 bases). Gene TRBJ2-7 matches the end of the DNA better, so the J call may be wrong. CDR3 length: 13 amino acids. The germline CDR1 and CDR2 sequences are DFQATT and SNEGSKA (reference sequence). CDR3 nucleotide sequence: TGCAGTGAGGTTAGGGACACTACCTACGAGCAGTACTTC. It codes for CSEVRDTTYEQYF.

This clonotype has a count of ten or more. This chain joins TRBV29-1 and TRBJ2-7, with D unclear. The CDR3 extends over 12 amino acids. Between the trimmed V and J ends, which lost 7 bases and 2 bases, there was a span of 12 bases. Looked up from germline, CDR1 is SQVTM and CDR2 is ANQGSEA. CDR3 nucleotide sequence: TGCAGCGCTTCTAGTTCCGCCTACGAGCAGTACTTC. Translating it yields CSASSSAYEQYF.

The sample holds one count of this clonotype. The CDR3 end shows no conserved phenylalanine or tryptophan, and so a read error is likely. The V and J genes are TRBV15 and TRBJ1-2, with 10 bases aligning to TRBD1. J gave up 5 bases and V 0 bases, and 6 bases lay outside the gene matches. Per germline, CDR1 LNHNV and CDR2 YYDKDF (reference sequence). The CDR3 totals 16 residues. The CDR3 coding sequence is TGTGCCACCAGCAGAGAGGCGGACAGGGGGTTGTATGGCTACACCGTC. It codes for CATSREADRGLYGYTV.

This sequence joins TRBV5-1 and TRBJ2-1; 10 positions match TRBD2. With V trimmed by 0 bases and J by 4 bases, 7 bases remained unmatched. CDR3 length equals 17 residues. Germline lookup yields CDR1 SGHRS and CDR2 YFSETQ. Here the CDR3 DNA reads TGCGCCAGCAGCTTGGAGAGAGGACTAGCGGATTACAATGAGCAGTTCTTC. This codes for CASSLERGLADYNEQFF.

The chain employs TRBV28 and TRBJ2-5; weak D call: TRBD2 (5 bases). The end of the DNA is better explained by TRBJ2-7, so the J call may be wrong. The germline V gene encodes CDR1 MDHEN and CDR2 SYDVKM. CDR3 length: 15 amino acids. DNA for the CDR3: TGTGCCAGCCGCCCGAGCGGCCTTCAAGAAGGCGAGCAGTACTTC. The encoded protein is CASRPSGLQEGEQYF.

To note about this clonotype: A much more abundant neighbour one base away suggests this may be a read error. The CDR3 does not end in the conserved phenylalanine or tryptophan, so this is likely a read error. J is TRBJ2-3 and V is TRBV5-1, with D maybe TRBD1 (6 bases). Trimming removed 4 bases at V and 10 bases at J, with 13 bases between. Germline CDR1 reads SGHRS; CDR2 reads YFSETQ. This CDR3 has 12 residues. The CDR3 region has the DNA TGCGCCAGCAGCAAGGACAGTGGTCCGCAGTATTCT. It translates to CASSKDSGPQYS.

The chain is built from TRBV20-1 and TRBJ1-6, with D maybe TRBD1 (6 bases). V was trimmed by 3 bases and J by 7 bases, leaving 13 bases between them. This CDR3 has 14 residues. The germline V gene encodes CDR1 DFQATT and CDR2 SNEGSKA (reference sequence). The CDR3 region is CSASRRQGNSPLHF. The CDR3 DNA reads TGCAGTGCTAGCCGGAGGCAGGGGAATTCACCCCTCCACTTT.

The chain has TRBV5-4 and TRBJ2-5, with 9 bases identical to TRBD1. The CDR3 has 17 residues. Trimming cost V 5 bases and J 5 bases; bases outside gene matches: 16. From germline, CDR1 is SGHNT and CDR2 YYREEE (reference sequence). CDR3 loop: CASSRSLRGQGRETQYF. Here the CDR3 DNA reads TGTGCCAGCAGTCGATCCCTCCGTGGACAGGGGCGGGAGACCCAGTACTTC.

The chain has TRBV7-2 and TRBJ2-2; 14 bases line up with TRBD2. CDR3 length: 19 amino acids. In germline, CDR1 is SGHTA, CDR2 FQGNSA. After removal of 4 bases from V and 4 bases from J, the junction contained 11 bases not matched to a gene. The CDR3 region has the DNA TGTGCCAGCAGCTCTCTCCGGACTAGCGGGAGGACGTTCACCGGGGAGCTGTTTTTT. Its protein is CASSSLRTSGRTFTGELFF.

J is TRBJ2-2 and V is TRBV5-1; TRBD2 is a possible D gene (5 bases). V lost 3 bases and J 4 bases, leaving 10 bases between the germline ends. From germline, CDR1 is SGHRS and CDR2 YFSETQ. The CDR3 loop spans 14 amino acids. This CDR3 is CASSSSLGTGELFF. The CDR3 DNA reads TGCGCCAGCAGCTCTAGCCTCGGCACCGGGGAGCTGTTTTTT.

The chain recombines TRBV13 with TRBJ2-7; no clear D gene. Germline V gene sequence: CDR1 PRHDT, CDR2 FYEKMQ (reference sequence). The V and J ends lost 3 bases and 4 bases respectively, with 10 bases between them. The CDR3 covers 13 residues. CDR3 residues: CASSFDSGYEQYF. In DNA form, the CDR3 reads TGTGCCAGCAGCTTCGATTCCGGATACGAGCAGTACTTC.

V is TRBV16 and J is TRBJ2-1, with TRBD2 matching over 7 bases. V lost 2 bases, J lost 3 bases, and 1 base stayed unmatched. CDR3 length: 14 amino acids. Germline V gene data show CDR1 as KGHSY and CDR2 as FQNENV. CDR3 bases: TGTGCCAGCAGCCAAGCTAGCGGCTACAATGAGCAGTTCTTC. Translating it yields CASSQASGYNEQFF.

For the CDR3, the DNA is TGTGCCATCAGTGATGCAGGGGATAATGAAAAACTGTTTTTT. Translating gives CAISDAGDNEKLFF. V is TRBV10-3 and J is TRBJ1-4, with a weak D call TRBD1 (6 bases). The germline V gene has CDR1 ENHRY and CDR2 SYGVKD. The CDR3 is 14 residues long. Between the trimmed V and J ends, which lost 3 bases and 4 bases, there was a span of 9 bases.